A single sample gave rise to the 23 T cell receptor beta chains below, sequenced in a study of T-cell memory formation after mild COVID-19. A single record per CDR3 protein comes from TCRdb applying MiXCR to the 5' RACE reads. The data hold some 280,000 distinct CDR3 sequences, with around 15% observed a single time. Sequenced: PBMCs or a T cell subset sorted from them (not recorded which). All receptors derive from a man younger than 35 who had mild COVID-19 (a few samples of this study predate the infection). Cell type and time point are not known.

The V call is TRBV4-1, the J call TRBJ1-4; D gene ambiguous. This CDR3 spans 14 amino acids. V was clipped by 1 base and J by 8 bases, with 11 bases between them. Germline V CDR1 and CDR2: MGHRA, YSYEKL. CDR3 in DNA: TGCGCCAGCAGCCAAGGGGGTTCCGGCGAAAAACTGTTTTTT. Residues: CASSQGGSGEKLFF.

This clonotype was seen a handful of times. The chain joins TRBV20-1 to TRBJ1-6; D gene ambiguous. The CDR3 sequence is 15 residues long. The V gene lost 1 base and the J gene lost 5 bases, with 12 bases spanning the gap. Germline values: CDR1 DFQATT, CDR2 SNEGSKA (reference sequence). This CDR3 reads CSARVWGSDNSPLHF. CDR3 nucleotides: TGCAGTGCTAGAGTTTGGGGATCAGATAATTCACCCCTCCACTTT.

The table lists this clonotype with a few counts. V usage is TRBV4-1 and J usage is TRBJ2-3; maybe TRBD1 (5 bases). Trimming took off 0 bases at V and 4 bases at J, with 17 bases between the two ends. The V gene's germline CDR1 is MGHRA and CDR2 YSYEKL. CDR3 length: 17 amino acids. CDR3 coding DNA: TGCGCCAGCAGCCAAGATGGGGCCCTCGGAGAGCCAGATACGCAGTATTTT. Translating gives CASSQDGALGEPDTQYF.

The CDR3 sequence is CATSGGPLNTEAFF. The DNA for the CDR3 is TGTGCCACCAGCGGAGGACCCTTGAACACTGAAGCTTTCTTT. The V gene is TRBV15, the J gene TRBJ1-1; no firm D call. CDR3 size: 14 residues. V shed 5 bases and J shed 0 bases, with 10 bases lying between them. CDR1 and CDR2 from the germline V gene are LNHNV and YYDKDF (reference sequence).

This clonotype was counted ten times or more. V is TRBV28 and J is TRBJ1-2; D not resolved. CDR3 length: 11 residues. V lost 5 bases and J lost 4, with 5 bases in between. Germline V lookup: CDR1 MDHEN, CDR2 SYDVKM. The DNA of the CDR3 is TGTGCCAGCAGTCCTAGCTATGGCTACACCTTC. Translating gives CASSPSYGYTF.

V and J are TRBV19 and TRBJ1-6, with 10 positions matching TRBD1. Germline lookup yields CDR1 LNHDA and CDR2 SQIVND (reference sequence). The J segment lost 5 bases and the V segment lost 5 bases, leaving 9 bases of the junction unmatched. This CDR3 is built from 17 residues. The CDR3 here is CASSPRDRGINNSPLHF. CDR3 sequence (DNA): TGTGCCAGTAGTCCCCGGGACAGGGGTATTAATAATTCACCCCTCCACTTT.

The J gene is TRBJ1-3, the V gene TRBV5-1; D is undetermined. V was shortened by 4 bases and J by 0 bases, with 11 bases between the two germline ends. CDR1 SGHRS and CDR2 YFSETQ come from the germline V gene. This CDR3 comprises 15 residues. The CDR3 DNA sequence: TGCGCCAGCAGCCCCGGAGGAGGCTCTGGAAACACCATATATTTT. Translated: CASSPGGGSGNTIYF.

The V and J genes are TRBV29-1 and TRBJ2-3, with TRBD1 identical over 10 bases. Germline CDR1 SQVTM, CDR2 ANQGSEA. CDR3 length equals 16 residues. The V segment lost 4 bases and the J segment 4 bases; nucleotides outside the gene matches: 11. DNA of the CDR3: TGCAGCGTTGGAGCTCCGGGACAGGGGTACGCAGATACGCAGTATTTT. Residues: CSVGAPGQGYADTQYF.

The rearrangement joins TRBV6-1 to TRBJ1-1; weak D call: TRBD1 (6 bases). Deletions cut 7 bases from V and 2 bases from J, with 14 bases between. Germline CDR1 reads MNHNS; CDR2 reads SASEGT. The CDR3 extends over 14 amino acids. The CDR3 nucleotides are TGTGCCAGCACCCCCTCCAGGGGAAACACTGAAGCTTTCTTT. Translation gives CASTPSRGNTEAFF.

V usage is TRBV5-4 and J usage is TRBJ2-7, with a tentative D call TRBD2 (6 bases). The V gene lost 1 base and the J gene lost 5 bases, with 19 bases spanning the gap. Germline CDR1 reads SGHNT; CDR2 reads YYREEE (reference sequence). The CDR3 loop spans 16 amino acids. Here the CDR3 reads CASSLTSWGFGDEQYF. CDR3 bases: TGTGCCAGCAGCTTGACTAGCTGGGGGTTCGGGGACGAGCAGTACTTC.

CDR3 DNA: TGTGCCTGCGGCCAGGTCGGGGAGCAGTTCTTC. Amino acids: CACGQVGEQFF. The chain uses TRBV30 and TRBJ2-1; D not certain. The ends were cut back, 6 bases at V and 10 bases at J, with 13 bases in the middle. The CDR3 extends over 11 amino acids. CDR1 is GTSNPN, CDR2 SVGIG, per germline (reference sequence).

This clonotype came up a few times. The chain joins TRBV7-3 to TRBJ2-3, with 9 bases matching TRBD2. J gave up 6 bases and V 5 bases, and 3 bases lay outside the gene matches. The CDR3 runs 13 residues. The germline V gene encodes CDR1 SGHTA and CDR2 FQGTGA. Here the CDR3 reads CASSRTSVDTQYF. In nucleotides, the CDR3 is TGTGCCAGCAGCCGGACTAGCGTGGATACGCAGTATTTT.

This clonotype was detected many times. This chain connects TRBV15 to TRBJ1-2; D remains unclear. The CDR3 is 15 amino acids. The V gene's germline CDR1 is LNHNV and CDR2 YYDKDF (reference sequence). Trimming stripped 6 bases from V and 0 bases from J, with 14 bases between. CDR3 sequence: CATSPDPLANYGYTF. The CDR3 DNA sequence: TGTGCCACCAGTCCCGACCCGTTAGCTAACTATGGCTACACCTTC.

The chain has TRBV5-1 and TRBJ2-5, with TRBD2 matching 7 bases. The CDR3 runs 15 residues. V trimming: 2 bases; J trimming: 4 bases; junction bases outside the gene matches: 8. CDR1 and CDR2 (germline): SGHRS, YFSETQ. The CDR3: CASSFGLGGGETQYF. The DNA of the CDR3 is TGCGCCAGCAGCTTCGGACTAGGTGGGGGAGAGACCCAGTACTTC.

J is TRBJ2-1 and V is TRBV5-1; 12 bases agree with TRBD2. Germline V gene lookup returns CDR1 SGHRS and CDR2 YFSETQ. V shed 0 bases and J 2 bases; nucleotides not matched to a gene: 3. The CDR3 is 17 residues long. The CDR3 protein is CASSLGPSGGAYNEQFF. The CDR3, as DNA: TGCGCCAGCAGCTTGGGGCCTAGCGGGGGGGCCTACAATGAGCAGTTCTTC. The whole variable domain, filled in from reference TRBV5-1 and TRBJ2-1, reads KAGVTQTPRYLIKTRGQQVTLSCSPISGHRSVSWYQQTPGQGLQFLFEYFSETQRNKGNFPGRFSGRQFSNSRSEMNVSTLELGDSALYLCASSLGPSGGAYNEQFFGPGTRLTVL.

The V and J genes are TRBV25-1 and TRBJ2-3; D ambiguous. This CDR3 is built from 14 residues. V was trimmed by 4 bases and J by 7 bases, leaving 15 bases between them. The germline V gene encodes CDR1 MGHDK and CDR2 SYGVNS. CDR3 protein: CASSVAGTQNTQYF. The CDR3 DNA reads as TGTGCCAGCAGTGTGGCAGGAACACAGAATACGCAGTATTTT.

This clonotype was observed a handful of times. It is likely a read error, because the conserved phenylalanine at the end of the CDR3 is missing. The limits of the CDR3 on the DNA are not certain, so only TCRdb's listed CDR3 is given. This sequence joins TRBV29-1 and TRBJ2-3; the DNA was not used to check the table's D call, TRBD2. The CDR3 has 12 amino acids, counting both end residues. Germline V gene data show CDR1 as SQVTM and CDR2 as ANQGSEA. CDR3 in amino acids: CSAVRLAGSHII.

The V and J genes are TRBV6-2 or TRBV6-3 and TRBJ2-5, with 9 bases lining up with TRBD2. V gave up 5 bases and J gave up 5 bases; unmatched junction bases: 6. The V gene's germline CDR1 is MNHEY and CDR2 SVGEGT. The CDR3 is 14 residues long. In DNA form, the CDR3 reads TGTGCCAGCAGTCACGGACTAGCGTTGGAGACCCAGTACTTC. This gives the protein CASSHGLALETQYF.

In its sample, this clonotype was seen many times. Its ends do not fully match the called genes, so a read error is possible. The chain recombines TRBV5-1 with TRBJ1-1; no clear D. Germline V gene data show CDR1 as SGHRS and CDR2 as YFSETQ. This CDR3 has 11 residues. CDR3 in DNA: TGTGCCAGCAGCTTAGACACTGAAGCTTTCTTT. Amino acids: CASSLDTEAFF.

This chain joins TRBV7-9 and TRBJ2-7; 11 bases map to TRBD1. Trimming at V came to 7 bases and at J to 3 bases, leaving 8 bases not matched to a gene. The CDR3 consists of 15 residues. CDR1 and CDR2 (germline): SEHNR, FQNEAQ (reference sequence). CDR3: CASTPRTGGVYEQYF. The CDR3 coding sequence is TGTGCCAGCACCCCCAGGACAGGGGGCGTCTACGAGCAGTACTTC.

V gene TRBV11-2 combines with J gene TRBJ2-2; TRBD2 matches 7 bases. This CDR3 is 19 amino acids long. The V gene's germline CDR1 is SGHAT and CDR2 FQNNGV. The junction had 17 bases not matched to a gene; V was cut back by 2 bases and J by 5 bases. CDR3 DNA sequence: TGTGCCAGCAGCTTATACTTAGATAACCATCTAGCGGATACCGGGGAGCTGTTTTTT. Translation: CASSLYLDNHLADTGELFF.

The gene calls are TRBV24-1 and TRBJ2-3; tentatively, D is TRBD2 (7 bases). The V end lost 5 bases, the J end lost 1 base, and 9 bases lay between the germline ends. The CDR3 is 14 amino acids. Germline V CDR1 and CDR2: KGHDR, SFDVKD. The CDR3 loop is CATSVRGRTDTQYF. DNA for the CDR3: TGTGCCACCAGTGTGCGGGGGCGCACAGATACGCAGTATTTT.

The table lists this clonotype with a few counts. The CDR3 reads CASSWDQSTDTQYF. For the CDR3, the DNA is TGCGCCAGCAGCTGGGACCAGAGCACAGATACGCAGTATTTT. V and J are TRBV5-1 and TRBJ2-3, with D perhaps being TRBD1 or TRBD2 (5 bases each). The CDR3 spans 14 residues. V was cut by 3 bases and J by 0 bases, with 8 bases left in between. CDR1 is SGHRS, CDR2 YFSETQ, per germline.